The 28 T cell receptor beta chains below come from one sample, sequenced in a study of cytomegalovirus exposure and HLA in healthy donors. PCR was performed using 60 Vbeta and 13 Jbeta primers. Sequencing was performed with immunoSEQ multiplex PCR; in TCRdb, only in-frame clones are kept and a portion is missing. The sample has fewer than 140,000 clones, roughly 82% seen once. The sample was PBMCs. The receptors derive from a woman aged 50 to 65 in good health and CMV-seropositive.

This clone has only a few counts. V usage is TRBV6-1 and J usage is TRBJ1-1, with TRBD1 matching over 10 bases. Looked up from germline, CDR1 is MNHNS and CDR2 is SASEGT. Unmatched junction bases numbered 5, after V lost 7 bases and J lost 0 bases. The length of the CDR3 is 15 residues. The CDR3 here is CASTPGQGLNTEAFF. CDR3 in DNA: TGTGCCAGCACCCCGGGACAGGGGTTGAACACTGAAGCTTTCTTT.

This clone turned up a few times. The genes are TRBV7-9 and TRBJ1-3; TRBD1 aligns across 7 bases. V shed 8 bases, J shed 2 bases, and the junction held 12 bases outside the gene matches. The CDR3 runs 16 residues. CDR1 and CDR2 from the germline V gene are SEHNR and FQNEAQ (reference sequence). The CDR3 nucleotides are TGTGCCAGCCCCGGAGAGGGGGCAATCCCTGGAAACACCATATATTTT. Protein: CASPGEGAIPGNTIYF.

The gene calls are TRBV5-1 and TRBJ2-2, with 9 bases that match TRBD1. The CDR3 runs 15 residues. V shed 3 bases and J 2 bases; nucleotides not matched to a gene: 2. In germline, CDR1 is SGHRS, CDR2 YFSETQ. The CDR3 sequence: CASSWTGDNTGELFF. CDR3 bases: TGCGCCAGCAGCTGGACAGGGGATAACACCGGGGAGCTGTTTTTT.

This clone was seen just once. The chain employs TRBV29-1 and TRBJ2-7, with D maybe TRBD1 (5 bases). There are 15 residues in the CDR3. Germline CDR1 and CDR2: SQVTM and ANQGSEA. The ends were cut back, 2 bases at V and 3 bases at J, with 17 bases in the middle. CDR3 coding DNA: TGCAGCGTTGAATTGGTCGGGCAGGGCAGCTACGAGCAGTACTTC. Residues: CSVELVGQGSYEQYF.

The sample holds one count of this clone. The chain has TRBV9 and TRBJ2-3, with TRBD2 matching over 12 bases. Germline V gene sequence: CDR1 SGDLS, CDR2 YYNGEE. V shed 2 bases, J shed 3 bases, and the junction held 1 base outside the gene matches. The CDR3 sequence is 15 residues long. The CDR3, as DNA: TGTGCCAGCAGCGTCGGACTAGCGGGGACAGATACGCAGTATTTT. Amino acid sequence: CASSVGLAGTDTQYF.

This clone was observed a few times. This chain connects TRBV21-1 to TRBJ2-3; whether TRBD2, the table's D call, matches the DNA was not checked. TRBV21-1 is termed a pseudogene. The CDR3 is made up of 14 amino acids. CDR3 region: CAIREGGGTDTQYF. In DNA form, the CDR3 reads TGTGCCATCAGGGAGGGTGGGGGCACAGATACGCAGTATTTT.

The count of this clone is one. This chain joins TRBV6-1 and TRBJ1-3, with D possibly matching TRBD1 (5 bases). In germline, CDR1 is MNHNS, CDR2 SASEGT. V lost 3 bases, J lost 9 bases, and 15 bases lay in between. The CDR3 sequence is 14 residues long. In nucleotides, the CDR3 is TGTGCCAGCAGTGAGCAGGGTCAAGCGTTCACCATATATTTT. Protein sequence: CASSEQGQAFTIYF.

This chain connects TRBV4-3 to TRBJ1-2; possibly TRBD1 for D (6 bases). V shed 0 bases and J shed 8 bases, with 13 bases lying between them. Germline-derived CDR1 and CDR2 are LGHNA and YSLEER. This CDR3 has 14 amino acids. CDR3 sequence: CASSQDRRGRGYTF. The CDR3 DNA reads TGCGCCAGCAGCCAAGATCGGCGGGGGCGAGGCTACACCTTC.

The chain links TRBV5-1 to TRBJ2-7, with TRBD2 as a possible D gene (7 bases). CDR3 length: 16 amino acids. V shed 1 base and J shed 2 bases, with 16 bases lying between them. The germline V gene has CDR1 SGHRS and CDR2 YFSETQ. The CDR3 DNA sequence: TGCGCCAGCAGCTTGAATCCTGGCGGGGGCCCCTACGAGCAGTACTTC. It codes for CASSLNPGGGPYEQYF.

The rearrangement uses TRBV28 and TRBJ1-1; D is uncertain. This CDR3 contains 14 residues. In germline, CDR1 is MDHEN, CDR2 SYDVKM. V lost 3 bases, J lost 1 base, and 9 bases lay in between. CDR3 sequence (DNA): TGTGCCAGCAGTTTGGTTCTAGGGAACACTGAAGCTTTCTTT. Amino acids: CASSLVLGNTEAFF.

This clone was counted only a few times. The chain recombines TRBV30 with TRBJ1-1, with 8 bases fitting TRBD1. CDR1 and CDR2 (germline): GTSNPN, SVGIG (reference sequence). V was pared by 4 bases and J by 5 bases, with 6 bases of the junction left unmatched. The CDR3 is 13 amino acids. DNA for the CDR3: TGTGCCTGGATTACCGACAGGGGAACTGAAGCTTTCTTT. Translation gives CAWITDRGTEAFF.

This rearrangement joins TRBV6-4 to TRBJ2-2; 7 nucleotides agree with TRBD1. CDR3 size: 14 residues. V gave up 4 bases and J gave up 5 bases; unmatched junction bases: 4. The germline V gene encodes CDR1 MRHNA and CDR2 SNTAGT. In DNA form, the CDR3 reads TGTGCCAGCAGTGTGGCAGGGGGTACCGGGGAGCTGTTTTTT. Translation gives CASSVAGGTGELFF.

The rearrangement joins TRBV9 to TRBJ1-6, with D tentatively TRBD1 (5 bases). CDR3 size: 16 residues. Trimming took off 2 bases at V and 0 bases at J, with 9 bases between the two ends. Per germline, CDR1 SGDLS and CDR2 YYNGEE. This CDR3 is CASSVGGSSYNSPLHF. The CDR3 bases are TGTGCCAGCAGCGTCGGGGGAAGCTCCTATAATTCACCCCTCCACTTT.

This clone was recorded only once. The chain uses TRBV19 and TRBJ2-7; the D gene is possibly TRBD2 (6 bases). Deletions cut 6 bases from V and 6 bases from J, with 18 bases between. CDR1 and CDR2 (germline): LNHDA, SQIVND (reference sequence). CDR3 length: 14 amino acids. The CDR3 DNA is TGTGCCAGTAGCTTGGGACTCTGGTCTTCCGAGCAGTACTTC. This sequence encodes CASSLGLWSSEQYF.

This clone was observed once. This sequence joins TRBV4-3 and TRBJ2-3; TRBD2 matches 10 bases. The trim removed 1 base at V and 4 bases at J, leaving 5 bases unmatched. The V gene's germline CDR1 is LGHNA and CDR2 YSLEER. The CDR3 consists of 16 residues. CDR3: CASSQGPSGGPDTQYF. The CDR3 DNA sequence: TGCGCCAGCAGCCAAGGGCCTAGCGGGGGCCCAGATACGCAGTATTTT.

The gene calls are TRBV9 and TRBJ2-7; D perhaps matches TRBD1 (6 bases). The germline V and J ends were trimmed by 0 bases and 2 bases, with 9 bases remaining between them. There are 14 residues in the CDR3. Germline CDR1 SGDLS, CDR2 YYNGEE. The CDR3 sequence: CASSVGTAPYEQYF. The DNA for the CDR3 is TGTGCCAGCAGCGTAGGGACAGCTCCCTACGAGCAGTACTTC.

This rearrangement joins TRBV27 to TRBJ2-5, with D possibly being TRBD1 (5 bases). The germline gives CDR1 MNHEY, CDR2 SMNVEV (reference sequence). There are 16 residues in the CDR3. The V end lost 4 bases, the J end lost 2 bases, and 17 bases lay between the germline ends. The CDR3 is CASSSYGALKQETQYF. The CDR3 DNA is TGTGCCAGCAGTTCTTATGGGGCCTTAAAACAAGAGACCCAGTACTTC.

The gene calls are TRBV6-6 and TRBJ2-3, with TRBD2 matching over 9 bases. Looked up from germline, CDR1 is MNHNY and CDR2 is SVGAGI (reference sequence). The CDR3 sequence is 16 residues long. Trimming at V came to 4 bases and at J to 0 bases, leaving 5 bases not matched to a gene. DNA of the CDR3: TGTGCCAGCAGTTCCCGACTAGCGGTTAGCACAGATACGCAGTATTTT. This encodes CASSSRLAVSTDTQYF.

The rearrangement joins TRBV27 to TRBJ2-1, with a tentative D call TRBD2 (7 bases). CDR3 size: 17 residues. Germline V lookup: CDR1 MNHEY, CDR2 SMNVEV (reference sequence). V lost 3 bases and J 2 bases, leaving 17 bases between the germline ends. DNA of the CDR3: TGTGCCAGCAGTTTGTCGAGGGGGGGGTTCACCTACAATGAGCAGTTCTTC. It translates to CASSLSRGGFTYNEQFF.

The J gene is TRBJ1-2, the V gene TRBV7-9; TRBD1 matches at 12 bases. The germline CDR1 and CDR2 sequences are SEHNR and FQNEAQ (reference sequence). The V gene end was trimmed by 0 bases and the J gene end by 7 bases; junction bases not matched to a gene: 3. The CDR3 totals 15 residues. The DNA of the CDR3 is TGTGCCAGCAGCTTAGCGGGGACAGGGGGCGGTGGCTACACCTTC. As protein: CASSLAGTGGGGYTF.

The chain is built from TRBV11-2 and TRBJ2-5, with 8 positions matching TRBD1. The germline gives CDR1 SGHAT, CDR2 FQNNGV. Trimming removed 5 bases from V and 5 bases from J; junction bases left unmatched: 7. The CDR3 covers 14 residues. CDR3 coding DNA: TGTGCCAGCAGCAAGACAGGGGAGTTGGAGACCCAGTACTTC. This sequence encodes CASSKTGELETQYF.

V usage is TRBV28 and J usage is TRBJ1-2; maybe TRBD1 (5 bases). CDR1 and CDR2 from the germline V gene are MDHEN and SYDVKM. Trimming took 1 base from V and 4 from J, leaving 16 bases between them. The CDR3 totals 16 residues. The CDR3 region is CASSLYGVGGGYGYTF. CDR3 bases: TGTGCCAGCAGTTTATATGGTGTGGGGGGTGGCTATGGCTACACCTTC.

The V gene is TRBV27, the J gene TRBJ1-2, with D unclear. The germline V and J ends were trimmed by 7 bases and 4 bases, with 16 bases remaining between them. The CDR3 totals 14 residues. Per germline, CDR1 MNHEY and CDR2 SMNVEV (reference sequence). The CDR3 is CASTPGRVGYGYTF. CDR3 sequence (DNA): TGTGCCAGCACGCCGGGGAGGGTCGGCTATGGCTACACCTTC.

CDR3: CASSVDGQSSGNTIYF. In DNA, the CDR3 is TGTGCCAGCAGCGTAGATGGGCAAAGCTCTGGAAACACCATATATTTT. The J gene is TRBJ1-3, the V gene TRBV9; D is uncertain. The CDR3 contains 16 residues. V lost 0 bases, J lost 0 bases, and 10 bases lay in between. Germline loops: CDR1 SGDLS, CDR2 YYNGEE.

V and J are TRBV19 and TRBJ2-5; 7 bases are a match to TRBD1. In germline, CDR1 is LNHDA, CDR2 SQIVND (reference sequence). V shed 5 bases, J shed 2 bases, and the junction held 5 bases outside the gene matches. The CDR3 length is 14 residues. CDR3 DNA: TGTGCCAGTAGTGGCAGGGACAGACAAGAGACCCAGTACTTC. It codes for CASSGRDRQETQYF.

This clone was seen a handful of times. The chain has TRBV5-1 and TRBJ1-5; possibly TRBD1 for D (6 bases). CDR1 and CDR2 from the germline V gene are SGHRS and YFSETQ. This CDR3 comprises 15 residues. V lost 0 bases to trimming and J lost 1 base, with 8 bases between them. The CDR3 DNA is TGCGCCAGCAGCTTGGCAGGGGCCAGCAATCAGCCCCAGCATTTT. Encoded protein: CASSLAGASNQPQHF.

The chain combines TRBV28 with TRBJ2-3; TRBD2 is a possible D gene (6 bases). V was shortened by 2 bases and J by 2 bases, with 11 bases between the two germline ends. Germline V gene lookup returns CDR1 MDHEN and CDR2 SYDVKM. The CDR3 length is 15 residues. The CDR3 DNA follows: TGTGCCAGCAGTTTAGGGGGGACCTACACAGATACGCAGTATTTT. Protein: CASSLGGTYTDTQYF. Based on the CDR3 plus reference TRBV28 and TRBJ2-3, the full variable domain is DVKVTQSSRYLVKRTGEKVFLECVQDMDHENMFWYRQDPGLGLRLIYFSYDVKMKEKGDIPEGYSVSREKKERFSLILESASTNQTSMYLCASSLGGTYTDTQYFGPGTRLTVL.

The V gene is TRBV5-1, the J gene TRBJ1-6; D gene ambiguous. With 4 bases removed from V and 0 bases from J, the gap between germline ends came to 8 bases. Germline V gene sequence: CDR1 SGHRS, CDR2 YFSETQ. The CDR3 contains 15 residues. CDR3 in DNA: TGCGCCAGCAGCCTCTCGAGCTCCTATAATTCACCCCTCCACTTT. This encodes CASSLSSSYNSPLHF. Looking up the rest from reference TRBV5-1 and TRBJ1-6 gives the full variable domain: KAGVTQTPRYLIKTRGQQVTLSCSPISGHRSVSWYQQTPGQGLQFLFEYFSETQRNKGNFPGRFSGRQFSNSRSEMNVSTLELGDSALYLCASSLSSSYNSPLHFGNGTRLTVT.